This T cell receptor (beta chain) was profiled in a study of blood T cell repertoires in COVID-19. Study context: Donors in the United States, Italy and Spain gave samples during acute or convalescent COVID-19. PBMCs, B-cell-depleted T cells, or T cells were the source of the cDNA or gDNA that made up the material.

Original data processing: Nucleated cell counts were estimated from reference gene primer amplification. Some clones are missing from TCRdb's copy, which holds only in-frame ones; the method was immunoSEQ multiplex PCR. From that table come the V and J calls and clone size; the DNA was used to work out D and trimming. The sample includes a few hundred thousand clones, over 80% of them seen just once. The sequenced material came from peripheral blood. This clonotype originated in a man in his sixties who had recovered from COVID-19.

The CDR3 region is CATSDFVGRTGELFF. The CDR3 nucleotides read TGTGCCACCAGTGATTTTGTTGGGCGCACCGGGGAGCTGTTTTTT. This rearrangement joins TRBV24-1 to TRBJ2-2; D gene uncertain. The CDR3 has 15 residues. Between the trimmed V and J ends, which lost 1 base and 4 bases, there was a span of 9 bases. Per germline, CDR1 KGHDR and CDR2 SFDVKD.